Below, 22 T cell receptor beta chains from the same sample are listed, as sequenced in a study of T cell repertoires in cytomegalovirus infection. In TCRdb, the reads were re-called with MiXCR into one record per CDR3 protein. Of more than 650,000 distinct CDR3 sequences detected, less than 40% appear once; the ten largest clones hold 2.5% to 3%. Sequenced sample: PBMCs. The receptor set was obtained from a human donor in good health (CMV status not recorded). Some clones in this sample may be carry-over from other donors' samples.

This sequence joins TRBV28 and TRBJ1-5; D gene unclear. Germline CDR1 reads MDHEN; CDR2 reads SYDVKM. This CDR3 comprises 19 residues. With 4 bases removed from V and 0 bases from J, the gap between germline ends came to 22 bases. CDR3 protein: CASSSSTHGPPYSNQPQHF. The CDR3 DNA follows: TGTGCCAGCAGTTCTTCAACCCATGGGCCACCTTATAGCAATCAGCCCCAGCATTTT. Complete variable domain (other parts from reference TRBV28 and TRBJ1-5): DVKVTQSSRYLVKRTGEKVFLECVQDMDHENMFWYRQDPGLGLRLIYFSYDVKMKEKGDIPEGYSVSREKKERFSLILESASTNQTSMYLCASSSSTHGPPYSNQPQHFGDGTRLSIL.

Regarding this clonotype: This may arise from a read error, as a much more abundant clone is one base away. The CDR3 region has the DNA TGTGCCAGCAGTTACTCGATGGTTCTAGCGGGGGGCCCAGTTACAGATACGCCGTATTTT. It yields the protein CASSYSMVLAGGPVTDTPYF. The chain combines TRBV6-2 or TRBV6-3 with TRBJ2-3, with TRBD2 identical over 11 bases. CDR3 size: 20 residues. CDR1 and CDR2 (germline): MNHEY, SVGEGT.

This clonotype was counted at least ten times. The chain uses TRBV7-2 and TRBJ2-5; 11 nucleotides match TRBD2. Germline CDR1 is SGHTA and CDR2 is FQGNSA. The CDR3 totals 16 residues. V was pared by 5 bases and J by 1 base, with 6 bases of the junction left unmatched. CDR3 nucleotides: TGTGCCAGCAGCCCCGGGACTAGCGGCCCCCAAGAGACCCAGTACTTC. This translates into CASSPGTSGPQETQYF.

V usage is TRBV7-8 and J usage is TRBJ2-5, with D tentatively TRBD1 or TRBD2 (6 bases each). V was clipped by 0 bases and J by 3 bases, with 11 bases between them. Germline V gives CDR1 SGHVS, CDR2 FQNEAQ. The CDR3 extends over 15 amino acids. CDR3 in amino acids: CASSLAPEGEETQYF. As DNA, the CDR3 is TGTGCCAGCAGCTTAGCTCCGGAGGGGGAAGAGACCCAGTACTTC.

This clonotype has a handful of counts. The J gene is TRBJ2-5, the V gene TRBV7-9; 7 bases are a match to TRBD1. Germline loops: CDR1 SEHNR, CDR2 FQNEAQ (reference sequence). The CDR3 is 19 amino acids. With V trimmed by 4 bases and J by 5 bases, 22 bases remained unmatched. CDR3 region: CASSSGGPGGLRRSETQYF. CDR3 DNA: TGTGCCAGCAGCTCAGGGGGACCAGGGGGATTGCGACGTTCGGAGACCCAGTACTTC.

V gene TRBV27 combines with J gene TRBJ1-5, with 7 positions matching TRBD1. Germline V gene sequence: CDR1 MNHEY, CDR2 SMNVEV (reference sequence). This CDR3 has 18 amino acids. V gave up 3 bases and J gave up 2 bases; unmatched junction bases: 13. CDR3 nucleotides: TGTGCCAGCAGTTTCTTACATGGAGGGGGCGCGCGCAATCAGCCCCAGCATTTT. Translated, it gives CASSFLHGGGARNQPQHF.

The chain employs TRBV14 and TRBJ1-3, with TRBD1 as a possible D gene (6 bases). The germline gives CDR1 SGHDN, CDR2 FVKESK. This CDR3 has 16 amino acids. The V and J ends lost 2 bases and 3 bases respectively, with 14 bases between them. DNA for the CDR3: TGTGCCAGCAGCCAACGTCCTGGGGGGCATGGAAACACCATATATTTT. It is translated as CASSQRPGGHGNTIYF.

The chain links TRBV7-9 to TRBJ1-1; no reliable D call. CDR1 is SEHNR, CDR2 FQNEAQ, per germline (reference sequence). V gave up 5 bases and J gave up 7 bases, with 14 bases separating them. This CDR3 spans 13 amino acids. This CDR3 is CASSPVGRIEAFF. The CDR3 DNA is TGTGCCAGCAGCCCCGTAGGACGGATTGAAGCTTTCTTT.

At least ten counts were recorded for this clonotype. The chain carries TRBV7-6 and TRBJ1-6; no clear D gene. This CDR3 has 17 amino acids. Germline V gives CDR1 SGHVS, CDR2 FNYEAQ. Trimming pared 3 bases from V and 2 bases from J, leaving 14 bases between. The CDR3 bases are TGTGCCAGCAGCTTTAGTTCGTCACAGACCTATAATTCACCCCTCCACTTT. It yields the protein CASSFSSSQTYNSPLHF.

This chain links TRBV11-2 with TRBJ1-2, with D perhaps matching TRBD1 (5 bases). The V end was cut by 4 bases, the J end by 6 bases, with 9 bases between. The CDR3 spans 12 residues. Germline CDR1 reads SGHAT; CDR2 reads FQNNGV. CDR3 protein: CASSSEGNGYTF. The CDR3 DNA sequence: TGTGCCAGCAGCTCTGAGGGGAATGGCTACACCTTC.

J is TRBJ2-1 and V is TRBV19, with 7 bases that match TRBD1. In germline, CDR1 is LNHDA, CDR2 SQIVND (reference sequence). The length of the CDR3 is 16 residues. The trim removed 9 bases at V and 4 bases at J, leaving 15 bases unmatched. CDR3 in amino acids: CASRRTGALGYNEQFF. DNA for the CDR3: TGTGCCAGCCGGAGGACAGGTGCATTGGGATACAATGAGCAGTTCTTC.

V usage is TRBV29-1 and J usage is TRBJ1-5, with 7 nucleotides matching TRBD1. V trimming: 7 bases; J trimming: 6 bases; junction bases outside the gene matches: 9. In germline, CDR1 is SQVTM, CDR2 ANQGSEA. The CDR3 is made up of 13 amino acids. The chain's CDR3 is CSASDRAGQPQHF. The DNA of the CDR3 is TGCAGCGCCTCCGACAGGGCCGGTCAGCCCCAGCATTTT.

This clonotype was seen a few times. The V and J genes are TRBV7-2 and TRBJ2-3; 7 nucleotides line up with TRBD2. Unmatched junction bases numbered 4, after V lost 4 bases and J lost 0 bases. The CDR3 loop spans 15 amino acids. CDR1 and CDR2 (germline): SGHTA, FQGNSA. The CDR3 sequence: CASSYPAGSTDTQYF. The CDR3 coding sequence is TGTGCCAGCAGCTATCCAGCGGGAAGCACAGATACGCAGTATTTT.

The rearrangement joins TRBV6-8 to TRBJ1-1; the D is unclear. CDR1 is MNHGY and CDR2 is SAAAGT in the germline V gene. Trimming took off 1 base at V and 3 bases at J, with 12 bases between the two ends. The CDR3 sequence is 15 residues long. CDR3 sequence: CASSYWEGIDTEAFF. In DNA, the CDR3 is TGTGCCAGCAGTTACTGGGAGGGTATAGACACTGAAGCTTTCTTT.

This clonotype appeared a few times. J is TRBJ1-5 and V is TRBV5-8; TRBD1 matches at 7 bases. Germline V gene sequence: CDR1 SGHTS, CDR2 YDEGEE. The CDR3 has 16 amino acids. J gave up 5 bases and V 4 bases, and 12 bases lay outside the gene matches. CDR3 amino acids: CASSLSRGRGDQPQHF. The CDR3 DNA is TGTGCCAGCAGCCTTTCGAGAGGCAGGGGGGATCAGCCCCAGCATTTT.

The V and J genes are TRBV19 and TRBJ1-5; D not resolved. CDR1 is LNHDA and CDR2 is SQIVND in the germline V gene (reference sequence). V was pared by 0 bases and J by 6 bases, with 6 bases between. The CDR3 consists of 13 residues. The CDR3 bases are TGTGCCAGTAGTATAGATCTAGGTCAGCCCCAGCATTTT. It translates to CASSIDLGQPQHF.

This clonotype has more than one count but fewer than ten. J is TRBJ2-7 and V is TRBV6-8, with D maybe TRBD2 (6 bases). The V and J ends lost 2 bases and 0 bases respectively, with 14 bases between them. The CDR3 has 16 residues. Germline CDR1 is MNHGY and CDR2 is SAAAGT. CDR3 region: CASSYNLRTISYEQYF. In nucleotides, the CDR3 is TGTGCCAGCAGTTACAACCTTCGGACTATCTCCTACGAGCAGTACTTC.

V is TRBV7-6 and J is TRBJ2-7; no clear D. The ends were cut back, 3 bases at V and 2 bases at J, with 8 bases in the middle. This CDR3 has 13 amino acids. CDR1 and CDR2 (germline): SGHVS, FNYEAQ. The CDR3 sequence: CASSFTGPYEQYF. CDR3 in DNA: TGTGCCAGCAGCTTCACGGGCCCCTACGAGCAGTACTTC.

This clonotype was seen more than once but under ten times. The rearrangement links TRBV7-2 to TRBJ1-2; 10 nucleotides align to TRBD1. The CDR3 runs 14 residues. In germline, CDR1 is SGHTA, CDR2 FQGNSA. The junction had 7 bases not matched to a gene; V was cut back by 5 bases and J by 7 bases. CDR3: CASSPSGTGAGYTF. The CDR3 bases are TGTGCCAGCAGCCCTAGCGGGACAGGGGCTGGCTACACCTTC.

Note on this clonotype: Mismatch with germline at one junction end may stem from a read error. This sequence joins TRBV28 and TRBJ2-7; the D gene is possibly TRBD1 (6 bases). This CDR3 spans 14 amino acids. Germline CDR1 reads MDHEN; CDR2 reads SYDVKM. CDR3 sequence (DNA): TGTACCAGCAGGGGTTCTGCGCTTCGCTACGAGCAGTACTTC. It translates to CTSRGSALRYEQYF.

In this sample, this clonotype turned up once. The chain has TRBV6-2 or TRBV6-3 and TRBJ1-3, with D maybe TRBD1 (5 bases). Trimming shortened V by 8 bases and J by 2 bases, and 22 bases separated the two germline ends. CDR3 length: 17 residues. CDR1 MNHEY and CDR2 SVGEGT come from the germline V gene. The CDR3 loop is CASQPIPRDFAGNTIYF. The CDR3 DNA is TGTGCCAGCCAACCAATTCCTCGGGACTTCGCTGGAAACACCATATATTTT.

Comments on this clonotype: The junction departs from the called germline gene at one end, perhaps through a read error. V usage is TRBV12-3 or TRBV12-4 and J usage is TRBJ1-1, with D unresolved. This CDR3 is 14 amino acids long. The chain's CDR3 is CASSFSQKNTEDFF. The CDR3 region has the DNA TGTGCCAGCAGTTTCAGCCAGAAGAACACGGAAGATTTCTTT.